These 30 T cell receptor beta chains originate from one sample sequenced in a study of blood T cell repertoires in COVID-19. The assay was immunoSEQ multiplex PCR, and TCRdb's table has in-frame clones only and misses some. The repertoire holds about 210,000 clones, with more than 80% as singletons. The specimen sequenced was PBMCs or T cells enriched from blood (not recorded which). The receptor set was obtained from a man aged 40-50 years who had recovered from COVID-19.

This clone occurred once. The chain couples TRBV7-8 to TRBJ2-7; D is possibly TRBD1 (6 bases). The CDR3 is made up of 13 amino acids. Germline CDR1 and CDR2: SGHVS and FQNEAQ. Trimming removed 5 bases at V and 1 base at J, with 9 bases between. The CDR3 is CASSKDRSYEQYF. DNA for the CDR3: TGTGCCAGCAGCAAGGACAGATCCTACGAGCAGTACTTC.

This rearrangement joins TRBV7-9 to TRBJ1-2, with 7 bases lining up with TRBD1. Germline values: CDR1 SEHNR, CDR2 FQNEAQ (reference sequence). The CDR3 has 14 amino acids. Losses at the gene ends were 5 bases for V and 4 bases for J; bases not matched to a gene: 7. This CDR3 is CASSPEGQSYGYTF. DNA of the CDR3: TGTGCCAGCAGCCCCGAGGGACAGAGCTATGGCTACACCTTC.

This chain connects TRBV19 to TRBJ1-4; possibly TRBD1 for D (5 bases). This CDR3 spans 14 amino acids. The V gene's germline CDR1 is LNHDA and CDR2 SQIVND (reference sequence). V was trimmed by 3 bases and J by 5 bases, leaving 10 bases between them. CDR3 residues: CASSMGRVNEKLFF. As DNA, the CDR3 is TGTGCCAGTAGTATGGGCAGGGTGAATGAAAAACTGTTTTTT.

This clone was recorded once. The chain couples TRBV5-8 to TRBJ1-2; weak D call: TRBD1 (5 bases). The V end was cut by 4 bases, the J end by 4 bases, with 14 bases between. In germline, CDR1 is SGHTS, CDR2 YDEGEE. The CDR3 covers 14 residues. In DNA, the CDR3 is TGTGCCAGCAGCCAGAGGACATTTTCCTATGGCTACACCTTC. It translates to CASSQRTFSYGYTF.

The chain is built from TRBV10-3 and TRBJ1-2; 9 bases line up with TRBD1. V lost 8 bases to trimming and J lost 4 bases; unmatched junction nucleotides: 11. The germline V gene has CDR1 ENHRY and CDR2 SYGVKD. The CDR3 length is 15 residues. The CDR3 nucleotides are TGTGCCATCGGGGTACCGGGACAGGGACCCTATGGCTACACCTTC. Its translation: CAIGVPGQGPYGYTF.

The CDR3 coding sequence is TGCAGCGTTGAAGGTCGGGACAGCGCCTACAATGAGCAGTTCTTC. Translation gives CSVEGRDSAYNEQFF. This chain joins TRBV29-1 and TRBJ2-1, with 7 bases matching TRBD1. The junction had 5 bases not matched to a gene; V was cut back by 1 base and J by 2 bases. CDR1 is SQVTM, CDR2 ANQGSEA, per germline. The CDR3 covers 15 residues.

The table lists this clone with a count of one. V gene TRBV19 combines with J gene TRBJ1-6, with D maybe TRBD1 (6 bases). The CDR3 has 14 residues. V was shortened by 8 bases and J by 9 bases, with 17 bases between the two germline ends. Germline V gene data show CDR1 as LNHDA and CDR2 as SQIVND (reference sequence). CDR3: CASSSGTPSSPLHF. The CDR3 DNA reads TGTGCCAGTTCCTCCGGGACACCTAGTTCACCCCTCCACTTT.

The CDR3 is CSARTGANYGYTF. The CDR3 nucleotides are TGCAGCGCCCGGACAGGGGCTAACTATGGCTACACCTTC. The rearrangement joins TRBV29-1 to TRBJ1-2; 9 bases match TRBD1. The germline V gene has CDR1 SQVTM and CDR2 ANQGSEA. The V segment lost 7 bases and the J segment 0 bases; nucleotides outside the gene matches: 3. The CDR3 covers 13 residues.

This chain joins TRBV19 and TRBJ1-1; possibly TRBD1 for D (5 bases). Germline lookup yields CDR1 LNHDA and CDR2 SQIVND (reference sequence). The CDR3 consists of 15 residues. V lost 5 bases and J 10 bases, leaving 23 bases between the germline ends. CDR3 coding DNA: TGTGCCAGTAGTCCCCAGACCTGGGGGACTTCTCGAGCTTTCTTT. Its translation is CASSPQTWGTSRAFF.

The rearrangement uses TRBV9 and TRBJ2-1; D might be TRBD2 (6 bases). Germline CDR1 SGDLS, CDR2 YYNGEE. The CDR3 contains 16 residues. Deletions cut 0 bases from V and 4 bases from J, with 14 bases between. CDR3 region: CASSVGGRRFYNEQFF. CDR3 bases: TGTGCCAGCAGCGTAGGTGGGAGGAGGTTTTACAATGAGCAGTTCTTC.

This sequence joins TRBV2 and TRBJ2-5; 10 positions match TRBD2. CDR3 size: 14 residues. Trimming removed 8 bases from V and 10 bases from J; junction bases left unmatched: 13. CDR1 is SNHLY, CDR2 FYNNEI, per germline. In DNA, the CDR3 is TGTGCCAGCGCGAGAGCGGGGGGGGAAAGCGTCCAGTACTTC. This codes for CASARAGGESVQYF.

The chain couples TRBV5-4 to TRBJ2-3; 13 bases align to TRBD2. This CDR3 is built from 16 residues. The germline gives CDR1 SGHNT, CDR2 YYREEE (reference sequence). Trimming at V came to 1 base and at J to 5 bases, leaving 4 bases not matched to a gene. The CDR3 here is CASSLTSGGAKDTQYF. CDR3 bases: TGTGCCAGCAGCTTGACTAGCGGGGGGGCGAAAGATACGCAGTATTTT.

The V call is TRBV19, the J call TRBJ1-6; 10 bases are shared with TRBD1. The CDR3 is 13 residues long. The V and J ends lost 4 bases and 9 bases, in that order; junction bases with no gene match: 0. CDR1 is LNHDA, CDR2 SQIVND, per germline (reference sequence). The CDR3 nucleotides are TGTGCCAGTAGTAGGGACAGGGGTTCACCCCTCCACTTT. This encodes CASSRDRGSPLHF.

This clone appeared many times. The genes are TRBV6-1 and TRBJ1-3; D remains unclear. The CDR3 runs to 13 residues. CDR1 MNHNS and CDR2 SASEGT come from the germline V gene. Trimming pared 3 bases from V and 4 bases from J, leaving 7 bases between. CDR3 DNA sequence: TGTGCCAGCAGTGAGCGTGCAGGAAACACCATATATTTT. It yields the protein CASSERAGNTIYF.

The genes are TRBV3-1 (or the pseudogene TRBV3-2) and TRBJ1-5, with D perhaps matching TRBD1 (5 bases). Trimming cost V 4 bases and J 6 bases, with 13 bases left between them. The CDR3 covers 14 residues. In germline, CDR1 is LGHDT, CDR2 YNNKEL (reference sequence). The CDR3 nucleotides read TGTGCCAGCAGCCCCGGACGGGGGTCTCAGCCCCAGCATTTT. Its protein is CASSPGRGSQPQHF.

J is TRBJ1-4 and V is TRBV5-1; 9 nucleotides agree with TRBD1. CDR3 size: 17 residues. CDR1 is SGHRS, CDR2 YFSETQ, per germline. Trimming cost V 5 bases and J 0 bases; bases outside gene matches: 8. CDR3 bases: TGCGCCAGCAGGGAGCGGACAGGGGTTGCAACTAATGAAAAACTGTTTTTT. Encoded protein: CASRERTGVATNEKLFF. The full variable domain, its missing parts supplied by reference TRBV5-1 and TRBJ1-4, is KAGVTQTPRYLIKTRGQQVTLSCSPISGHRSVSWYQQTPGQGLQFLFEYFSETQRNKGNFPGRFSGRQFSNSRSEMNVSTLELGDSALYLCASRERTGVATNEKLFFGSGTQLSVL.

CDR3 bases: TGTGCCAGCAGCTCAAGGGCAGGGGGGACCGGGGAGCTGTTTTTT. Its translation: CASSSRAGGTGELFF. The chain links TRBV7-9 to TRBJ2-2; D might be TRBD1 (7 bases). The CDR3 consists of 15 residues. Germline CDR1 and CDR2: SEHNR and FQNEAQ (reference sequence). V lost 4 bases to trimming and J lost 5 bases, with 14 bases between them. The full variable domain, in which reference TRBV7-9 and TRBJ2-2 provide the parts outside the CDR3, is DTGVSQNPRHKITKRGQNVTFRCDPISEHNRLYWYRQTLGQGPEFLTYFQNEAQLEKSRLLSDRFSAERPKGSFSTLEIQRTEQGDSAMYLCASSSRAGGTGELFFGEGSRLTVL.

This sequence joins TRBV28 and TRBJ1-2; the match to TRBD1 covers 10 bases. The germline gives CDR1 MDHEN, CDR2 SYDVKM. CDR3 length equals 16 residues. With V trimmed by 6 bases and J by 2 bases, 9 bases remained unmatched. The CDR3 DNA reads as TGTGCCAGCAGCCGACGCGGGACAGGGGTGAACTATGGCTACACCTTC. Translating gives CASSRRGTGVNYGYTF.

The chain couples TRBV2 to TRBJ1-2; D ambiguous. Looked up from germline, CDR1 is SNHLY and CDR2 is FYNNEI. The CDR3 extends over 14 amino acids. The V and J ends lost 10 bases and 4 bases respectively, with 19 bases between them. CDR3 sequence: CATTINADTYGYTF. The CDR3, as DNA: TGTGCCACCACGATCAACGCAGACACCTATGGCTACACCTTC.

This chain uses TRBV9 with TRBJ2-1; weak D call: TRBD2 (5 bases). Germline V gene sequence: CDR1 SGDLS, CDR2 YYNGEE. This CDR3 comprises 15 residues. V lost 3 bases and J lost 3, with 13 bases in between. The DNA of the CDR3 is TGTGCCAGCAGCGACCCCCTGGGGAGCTACAATGAGCAGTTCTTC. Its protein product is CASSDPLGSYNEQFF. Drawing the rest from reference TRBV9 and TRBJ2-1, the complete variable domain is DSGVTQTPKHLITATGQRVTLRCSPRSGDLSVYWYQQSLDQGLQFLIQYYNGEERAKGNILERFSAQQFPDLHSELNLSSLELGDSALYFCASSDPLGSYNEQFFGPGTRLTVL.

In this sample, this clone turned up a few times. The rearrangement links TRBV7-6 to TRBJ2-3; TRBD2 agrees at 8 bases. Germline CDR1 SGHVS, CDR2 FNYEAQ. The CDR3 covers 14 residues. V shed 2 bases, J shed 6 bases, and the junction held 4 bases outside the gene matches. The CDR3 spells CASSLTPSGDTQYF. CDR3 bases: TGTGCCAGCAGCTTAACCCCTAGCGGGGATACGCAGTATTTT.

The chain employs TRBV18 and TRBJ2-7, with TRBD2 as a possible D gene (5 bases). Germline V gene data show CDR1 as KGHSH and CDR2 as LQKENI. The V end was cut by 2 bases, the J end by 4 bases, with 15 bases between. The CDR3 is 15 amino acids. CDR3 loop: CASSPTGFSFYEQYF. The CDR3 DNA follows: TGTGCCAGCTCACCAACGGGGTTTTCCTTTTACGAGCAGTACTTC.

This chain uses TRBV13 with TRBJ1-1; TRBD1 matches at 8 bases. The CDR3 runs 15 residues. In germline, CDR1 is PRHDT, CDR2 FYEKMQ (reference sequence). V trimming: 5 bases; J trimming: 3 bases; junction bases outside the gene matches: 8. The CDR3 DNA reads as TGTGCCAGCAGCAAGTCAGGGGGCGGGTACACTGAAGCTTTCTTT. This gives the protein CASSKSGGGYTEAFF.

V and J are TRBV4-2 and TRBJ2-3, with TRBD2 matching 9 bases. Germline V gene data show CDR1 as LGHNA and CDR2 as YNFKEQ. The V segment lost 4 bases and the J segment 0 bases; nucleotides outside the gene matches: 5. The CDR3 consists of 16 residues. The CDR3 coding sequence is TGTGCCAGCAGCCTTTTGAGCGGGGGGAGCACAGATACGCAGTATTTT. Its protein product is CASSLLSGGSTDTQYF.

To note about this clone: The identical CDR3 is also encoded by other nucleotide sequences in the sample. The chain couples TRBV9 to TRBJ2-6, with no clear D. Germline assignment: CDR1 SGDLS and CDR2 YYNGEE. CDR3 length: 15 residues. Trimming removed 0 bases at V and 0 bases at J, with 4 bases between. The CDR3 DNA is TGTGCCAGCAGCGTAGGAGGCTCTGGGGCCAACGTCCTGACTTTC. This encodes CASSVGGSGANVLTF.

The V and J genes are TRBV6-5 and TRBJ1-2, with a tentative D call TRBD1 (5 bases). Germline values: CDR1 MNHEY, CDR2 SVGAGI. The V end was cut by 0 bases, the J end by 2 bases, with 10 bases between. CDR3 size: 15 residues. CDR3 sequence reads: CASSYSSGSNYGYTF. The DNA for the CDR3 is TGTGCCAGCAGTTACTCGTCAGGGTCCAACTATGGCTACACCTTC.

The CDR3 bases are TGTGCCACCAAGACAGAGAACTATGGCTACACCTTC. It is translated as CATKTENYGYTF. This rearrangement joins TRBV19 to TRBJ1-2; maybe TRBD1 (5 bases). V lost 10 bases and J lost 2, with 11 bases in between. Germline V gives CDR1 LNHDA, CDR2 SQIVND (reference sequence). The CDR3 consists of 12 residues.

The chain joins TRBV19 to TRBJ2-2; D is ambiguous. V was pared by 6 bases and J by 7 bases, with 9 bases between. The germline CDR1 and CDR2 sequences are LNHDA and SQIVND (reference sequence). The CDR3 sequence is 12 residues long. The CDR3 is CASSDRSGELFF. CDR3 nucleotides: TGTGCCAGTAGCGATAGGAGCGGGGAGCTGTTTTTT.

The rearrangement joins TRBV3-1 (or the pseudogene TRBV3-2) to TRBJ2-1, with unresolved D. Germline V gene data show CDR1 as LGHDT and CDR2 as YNNKEL (reference sequence). CDR3 length: 12 residues. Trimming removed 1 base from V and 12 bases from J, with 10 bases in between. The DNA for the CDR3 is TGTGCCAGCAGCCAAGGGCTCCCCAGGCAGTTCTTC. It specifies CASSQGLPRQFF.

The CDR3 sequence is CASSPGQTYEQYF. The CDR3 DNA sequence: TGTGCCAGCAGCCCAGGACAGACCTACGAGCAGTACTTC. The chain is built from TRBV7-7 and TRBJ2-7, with D possibly TRBD1 on 6 matching bases. The germline V gene has CDR1 SSHAT and CDR2 FNYEAQ (reference sequence). The CDR3 is 13 residues long. The V end was cut by 5 bases, the J end by 2 bases, with 10 bases between.